Shown below are 30 T cell receptor beta chains from a single sample sequenced in a study of blood T cell repertoires in COVID-19. TCRdb's copy holds only in-frame clones and misses some; the assay was immunoSEQ multiplex PCR. Counted here are under 75,000 clones, more than 60% occurring once; the ten biggest clones make up around 21%. The material sequenced was peripheral blood. The receptors shown here come from a man aged 55 to 70 with acute or convalescent COVID-19.

This clone was seen a few times. This sequence joins TRBV19 and TRBJ1-5; a weak D match, TRBD1 (6 bases). The germline V gene encodes CDR1 LNHDA and CDR2 SQIVND (reference sequence). The CDR3 spans 14 residues. Trimming shortened V by 4 bases and J by 3 bases, and 10 bases separated the two germline ends. CDR3 sequence (DNA): TGTGCCAGTAGTAAAACAGGGCTCAATCAGCCCCAGCATTTT. Protein: CASSKTGLNQPQHF.

The chain combines TRBV29-1 with TRBJ1-4; D gene unclear. The germline V gene has CDR1 SQVTM and CDR2 ANQGSEA. Trimming took 4 bases from V and 7 from J, leaving 13 bases between them. The CDR3 covers 13 residues. CDR3 sequence reads: CSVAETQVEKLFF. The CDR3 region has the DNA TGCAGCGTTGCCGAGACCCAGGTTGAAAAACTGTTTTTT.

The chain carries TRBV5-8 and TRBJ2-2; D is uncertain. The CDR3 has 15 amino acids. The V end was cut by 3 bases, the J end by 9 bases, with 18 bases between. Germline lookup yields CDR1 SGHTS and CDR2 YDEGEE. CDR3 sequence: CASSSGVGGRRELFF. The CDR3 DNA reads TGTGCCAGCAGCTCCGGCGTGGGTGGGCGCCGGGAGCTGTTTTTT.

The chain links TRBV9 to TRBJ1-4; the match to TRBD1 covers 10 bases. Germline values: CDR1 SGDLS, CDR2 YYNGEE. Germline trimming cut 0 bases from V and 5 bases from J; bases unmatched to any gene: 13. The CDR3 sequence is 19 residues long. The CDR3 is CASSVVGLVGTGANEKLFF. The CDR3 nucleotides read TGTGCCAGCAGCGTAGTCGGTTTGGTCGGGACAGGGGCAAATGAAAAACTGTTTTTT.

The chain recombines TRBV19 with TRBJ2-2; possible D gene TRBD1, 5 bases. In germline, CDR1 is LNHDA, CDR2 SQIVND (reference sequence). The germline V and J ends were trimmed by 4 bases and 2 bases, with 8 bases remaining between them. This CDR3 spans 14 amino acids. CDR3 amino acids: CASSKTVNTGELFF. The CDR3 DNA reads as TGTGCCAGTAGTAAGACAGTAAACACCGGGGAGCTGTTTTTT.

The chain couples TRBV5-5 to TRBJ1-1, with D possibly matching TRBD1 (5 bases). This CDR3 contains 14 residues. The V gene lost 0 bases and the J gene lost 1 base, with 7 bases spanning the gap. The germline V gene has CDR1 SGHKS and CDR2 YYEKEE (reference sequence). The CDR3 DNA is TGTGCCAGCAGCTTGGAGGGGCAGAACACTGAAGCTTTCTTT. It encodes CASSLEGQNTEAFF.

The chain combines TRBV9 with TRBJ2-2; 9 nucleotides match TRBD2. Germline loops: CDR1 SGDLS, CDR2 YYNGEE. V lost 0 bases and J lost 7; bases outside the gene matches: 7. The CDR3 covers 16 residues. This CDR3 is CASSVGIAGEDGELFF. CDR3 in DNA: TGTGCCAGCAGCGTAGGAATAGCGGGAGAAGACGGGGAGCTGTTTTTT.

This clone was detected a few times. The genes are TRBV4-1 and TRBJ2-7; unclear D gene. In germline, CDR1 is MGHRA, CDR2 YSYEKL. V was pared by 1 base and J by 2 bases, with 9 bases between. The CDR3 loop spans 14 amino acids. The CDR3 protein is CASSQVEATYEQYF. DNA of the CDR3: TGCGCCAGCAGCCAAGTAGAGGCCACCTACGAGCAGTACTTC.

This clone was recorded many times. The rearrangement uses TRBV2 and TRBJ2-1; 7 positions agree with TRBD2. Germline V gene data show CDR1 as SNHLY and CDR2 as FYNNEI. The CDR3 runs to 11 residues. Trimming removed 6 bases from V and 8 bases from J; junction bases left unmatched: 1. DNA for the CDR3: TGTGCCAGCAGGCGGGAGTATGAGCAGTTCTTC. This sequence encodes CASRREYEQFF.

J is TRBJ2-3 and V is TRBV7-9, with a tentative D call TRBD2 (7 bases). Trimming cost V 0 bases and J 4 bases, with 11 bases left between them. Germline CDR1 SEHNR, CDR2 FQNEAQ (reference sequence). The CDR3 runs 15 residues. CDR3 coding DNA: TGTGCCAGCAGCTTAGCGGGGGGGCTTTCAGATACGCAGTATTTT. Translating it yields CASSLAGGLSDTQYF.

The chain employs TRBV2 and TRBJ2-7, with 8 bases lining up with TRBD1. J was trimmed by 7 bases and V by 6 bases; bases with no gene match: 17. CDR1 is SNHLY and CDR2 is FYNNEI in the germline V gene. The CDR3 spans 16 residues. The CDR3 DNA sequence: TGTGCCAGCAGCCCGGCCACAGGGGGGTTTTCAGGGGAGCAGTACGTC. Amino acid sequence: CASSPATGGFSGEQYV.

The rearrangement uses TRBV7-6 and TRBJ2-2, with 7 bases identical to TRBD2. The CDR3 has 15 residues. From germline, CDR1 is SGHVS and CDR2 FNYEAQ. The trim removed 0 bases at V and 6 bases at J, leaving 4 bases unmatched. The CDR3 nucleotides are TGTGCCAGCAGCTTAGCGCCGGCGGGGGCCGGGGAGCTGTTTTTT. It yields the protein CASSLAPAGAGELFF.

CDR3 loop: CASSPGGGLGWQFF. DNA of the CDR3: TGTGCCAGCAGCCCCGGGGGGGGCCTAGGGTGGCAGTTCTTC. The chain employs TRBV7-2 and TRBJ2-1; 8 bases align to TRBD2. CDR1 SGHTA and CDR2 FQGNSA come from the germline V gene. V was clipped by 5 bases and J by 12 bases; unmatched bases: 12. CDR3 length equals 14 residues.

The rearrangement links TRBV2 to TRBJ2-6; maybe TRBD2 (6 bases). The germline V gene has CDR1 SNHLY and CDR2 FYNNEI. With 6 bases removed from V and 0 bases from J, the gap between germline ends came to 18 bases. This CDR3 is built from 18 residues. The CDR3 region is CASSEEMGGRSGANVLTF. As DNA, the CDR3 is TGTGCCAGCAGCGAGGAGATGGGGGGTCGCTCTGGGGCCAACGTCCTGACTTTC. Using reference TRBV2 and TRBJ2-6 for the parts outside the CDR3, the full variable domain is EPEVTQTPSHQVTQMGQEVILRCVPISNHLYFYWYRQILGQKVEFLVSFYNNEISEKSEIFDDQFSVERPDGSNFTLKIRSTKLEDSAMYFCASSEEMGGRSGANVLTFGAGSRLTVL.

The chain carries TRBV19 and TRBJ2-5; 7 bases match TRBD2. From germline, CDR1 is LNHDA and CDR2 SQIVND (reference sequence). The CDR3 consists of 15 residues. The V segment lost 1 base and the J segment 5 bases; nucleotides outside the gene matches: 7. The DNA of the CDR3 is TGTGCCAGTAGTATAGCCCGGGGGGAAGGGGAGACCCAGTACTTC. Translated, it gives CASSIARGEGETQYF. Full variable domain (rest looked up from reference TRBV19 and TRBJ2-5): DGGITQSPKYLFRKEGQNVTLSCEQNLNHDAMYWYRQDPGQGLRLIYYSQIVNDFQKGDIAEGYSVSREKKESFPLTVTSAQKNPTAFYLCASSIARGEGETQYFGPGTRLLVL.

This CDR3 reads CASSQQGTGANVLTF. The CDR3, as DNA: TGCGCCAGCAGCCAGCAGGGTACCGGGGCCAACGTCCTGACTTTC. The chain carries TRBV4-1 and TRBJ2-6; D possibly corresponds to TRBD1 (5 bases). V lost 3 bases and J lost 4, with 10 bases in between. The CDR3 sequence is 15 residues long. Germline V gives CDR1 MGHRA, CDR2 YSYEKL.

CDR3 bases: TGTGCCAGCTCACCCGGTAACTCTGGAAACACCATATATTTT. Translated: CASSPGNSGNTIYF. The gene calls are TRBV18 and TRBJ1-3; D remains ambiguous. This CDR3 is 14 amino acids long. Germline V gives CDR1 KGHSH, CDR2 LQKENI. V lost 3 bases, J lost 0 bases, and 6 bases lay in between.

The chain carries TRBV2 and TRBJ2-3; D call uncertain. Germline V gene lookup returns CDR1 SNHLY and CDR2 FYNNEI. The CDR3 totals 13 residues. With 5 bases removed from V and 5 bases from J, the gap between germline ends came to 11 bases. The CDR3 region has the DNA TGTGCCAGCAGTCTCTTAGAACGAGATACGCAGTATTTT. Encoded protein: CASSLLERDTQYF. Drawing the rest from reference TRBV2 and TRBJ2-3, the complete variable domain is EPEVTQTPSHQVTQMGQEVILRCVPISNHLYFYWYRQILGQKVEFLVSFYNNEISEKSEIFDDQFSVERPDGSNFTLKIRSTKLEDSAMYFCASSLLERDTQYFGPGTRLTVL.

The chain has TRBV19 and TRBJ2-2; 10 bases are shared with TRBD1. This CDR3 comprises 13 residues. With V trimmed by 6 bases and J by 8 bases, 3 bases remained unmatched. Per germline, CDR1 LNHDA and CDR2 SQIVND (reference sequence). CDR3 bases: TGTGCCAGTAGCGACAGGGGGCTGGGGGAGCTGTTTTTT. It specifies CASSDRGLGELFF.

The J gene is TRBJ2-5, the V gene TRBV12-3 or TRBV12-4; a possible D gene is TRBD2 (5 bases). This CDR3 is 13 amino acids long. Trimming removed 6 bases from V and 0 bases from J, with 8 bases in between. The CDR3 DNA reads as TGTGCCAGCAGCATCGGGGACCAAGAGACCCAGTACTTC. Translating it yields CASSIGDQETQYF.

The gene calls are TRBV14 and TRBJ1-6; no clear D. The CDR3 loop spans 14 amino acids. The V gene's germline CDR1 is SGHDN and CDR2 FVKESK. V shed 4 bases and J shed 7 bases, with 11 bases lying between them. Here the CDR3 DNA reads TGTGCCAGCAGCCGCAGTCAGAGGAATTCACCCCTCCACTTT. The encoded protein is CASSRSQRNSPLHF.

The chain employs TRBV9 and TRBJ2-2, with 8 positions matching TRBD1. J was trimmed by 6 bases and V by 0 bases; bases with no gene match: 7. The CDR3 has 16 amino acids. Germline CDR1 reads SGDLS; CDR2 reads YYNGEE. CDR3 protein: CASSVARTGFAGELFF. CDR3 DNA sequence: TGTGCCAGCAGCGTAGCAAGGACAGGGTTCGCCGGGGAGCTGTTTTTT.

The chain links TRBV12-3 or TRBV12-4 to TRBJ1-2, with TRBD1 matching over 7 bases. CDR3 length equals 12 residues. With V trimmed by 8 bases and J by 2 bases, 2 bases remained unmatched. Here the CDR3 DNA reads TGTGCCAGCGGGGGACAGAACTATGGCTACACCTTC. The encoded protein is CASGGQNYGYTF.

The chain has TRBV5-4 and TRBJ2-7; TRBD2 aligns across 7 bases. CDR3 length: 14 residues. Germline V gene lookup returns CDR1 SGHNT and CDR2 YYREEE (reference sequence). V gave up 4 bases and J gave up 1 base; unmatched junction bases: 5. The CDR3 reads CASSRPSGSYEQYF. The CDR3 nucleotides are TGTGCCAGCAGCCGGCCTAGCGGTTCCTACGAGCAGTACTTC.

This clone occurred a few times. The chain combines TRBV7-9 with TRBJ2-3; 11 bases are shared with TRBD2. The CDR3 is 17 amino acids. Trimming at V came to 1 base and at J to 3 bases, leaving 6 bases not matched to a gene. Per germline, CDR1 SEHNR and CDR2 FQNEAQ (reference sequence). CDR3 in amino acids: CASSLDVTSGETDTQYF. CDR3 in DNA: TGTGCCAGCAGCTTAGATGTGACTAGCGGGGAAACAGATACGCAGTATTTT.

V and J are TRBV7-9 and TRBJ2-6; 10 bases are a match to TRBD2. The CDR3 runs to 18 residues. After removal of 4 bases from V and 0 bases from J, the junction contained 6 bases not matched to a gene. Looked up from germline, CDR1 is SEHNR and CDR2 is FQNEAQ (reference sequence). CDR3 amino acids: CASSYLAGVPSGANVLTF. DNA for the CDR3: TGTGCCAGCAGCTACCTAGCGGGAGTACCCTCTGGGGCCAACGTCCTGACTTTC.

A few counts support this clone. CDR3 sequence reads: CASSPAGTDYYEQYF. The CDR3 nucleotides are TGTGCCAGCAGTCCTGCGGGGACAGACTACTACGAGCAGTACTTC. The rearrangement joins TRBV28 to TRBJ2-7, with D perhaps TRBD1 (7 bases). CDR3 length: 15 amino acids. V was trimmed by 5 bases and J by 3 bases, leaving 17 bases between them. Per germline, CDR1 MDHEN and CDR2 SYDVKM.

The V and J genes are TRBV2 and TRBJ2-4; a possible D gene is TRBD2 (6 bases). Germline CDR1 reads SNHLY; CDR2 reads FYNNEI. The length of the CDR3 is 13 residues. The germline V and J ends were trimmed by 3 bases and 6 bases, with 9 bases remaining between them. The CDR3, as DNA: TGTGCCAGCAGTGACGGGGACTTAAACATTCAGTACTTC. Translation: CASSDGDLNIQYF.

This rearrangement joins TRBV6-1 to TRBJ1-3; TRBD1 might be the D (5 bases). The CDR3 contains 14 residues. Germline CDR1 is MNHNS and CDR2 is SASEGT. Deletions cut 6 bases from V and 0 bases from J, with 9 bases between. This CDR3 is CASRRQSSGNTIYF. The CDR3 DNA reads TGTGCCAGCAGGCGACAGAGCTCTGGAAACACCATATATTTT.

This chain links TRBV27 with TRBJ1-2, with 10 bases fitting TRBD1. CDR1 and CDR2 from the germline V gene are MNHEY and SMNVEV (reference sequence). The V and J ends lost 0 bases and 5 bases, in that order; junction bases with no gene match: 9. The CDR3 covers 17 residues. CDR3 bases: TGTGCCAGCAGTTTATCTGGGGGGGGACAGGGGTTGTATGGCTACACCTTC. This codes for CASSLSGGGQGLYGYTF.